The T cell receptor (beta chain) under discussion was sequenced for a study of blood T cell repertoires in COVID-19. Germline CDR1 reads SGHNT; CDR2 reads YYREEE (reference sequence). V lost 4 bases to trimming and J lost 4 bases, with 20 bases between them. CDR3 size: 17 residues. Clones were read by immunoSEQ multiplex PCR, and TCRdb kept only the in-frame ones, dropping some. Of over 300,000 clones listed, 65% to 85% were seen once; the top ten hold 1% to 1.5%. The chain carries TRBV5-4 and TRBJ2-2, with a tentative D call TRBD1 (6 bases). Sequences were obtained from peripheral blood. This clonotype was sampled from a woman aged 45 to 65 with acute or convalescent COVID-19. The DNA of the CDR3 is TGTGCCAGCAGCGTACAACAGGGTGGGATGGTCACCGGGGAGCTGTTTTTT. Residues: CASSVQQGGMVTGELFF. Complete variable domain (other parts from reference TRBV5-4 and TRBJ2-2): ETGVTQSPTHLIKTRGQQVTLRCSSQSGHNTVSWYQQALGQGPQFIFQYYREEENGRGNFPPRFSGLQFPNYSSELNVNALELDDSALYLCASSVQQGGMVTGELFFGEGSRLTVL.